These T cell receptor beta chains were read from a single sample in a study of blood T cells in healthy people across ages. TCRdb reprocessed the 5' RACE reads via MiXCR and lists one record per CDR3 protein. The table has about 2 million distinct CDR3 sequences, about 50% seen once. Sample: blood. These receptors originate from a woman aged 40 to 55 in good health. CDR3s leave out the opening cysteine and the closing phenylalanine or tryptophan. The D gene is left open where the match is weak. Size is omitted from some rows. Given values are once, few, many or a class for expanded clones.

d_call clone_size v_call cdr3_length cdr3_aa
TRBD1 . TRBV18 17 ASSPPGQGVISGANVLT
TRBD2 . TRBV6-2/TRBV6-3 17 ASSYDILAGITGANVLT
TRBD1 . TRBV6-6 13 ASSYPQGNEDTQY
TRBD1 . TRBV6-5 16 ASSYPRTDRGQDYGYT
TRBD1 . TRBV20-1 10 SAVTGPYEQY
TRBD2 . TRBV9 14 ASSVDARGVQETQY
. . TRBV29-1 11 SVGTGFGYGYT
TRBD1 . TRBV6-2/TRBV6-3 12 ASRQTGGPYEQY
. . TRBV20-1 12 SATLGSGANVLT
. few TRBV5-1 15 ASSLASAYENLYGYT
TRBD2 . TRBV4-1 12 ASSQAGEGDTQY
. once TRBV28 9 ASRAPGEQY
. few TRBV7-9 15 ASSFPTARSIDNEQF
. . TRBV19 10 ASRCPYNEQF
. . TRBV9 13 ASSVGLRDGGEQF
. few TRBV6-5 17 ASSLYVGQNYKRNYGYT
. few TRBV7-2 15 ASSPMRGGTSTDTQY
TRBD1 few TRBV12-3/TRBV12-4 13 ASSRYRGRTDTQY
. few TRBV3-1 14 ASSQPAGRHGETQY
. . TRBV7-2 12 ASSLNDVLRKQF
. few TRBV29-1 13 SVAGADRGSYEQY
TRBD1 . TRBV7-2 13 ASSLGGTGHYGYT
. . TRBV12-3/TRBV12-4 13 ASRSYRGAKNIQY
. few TRBV28 12 ASRGAGNDEKLF
. . TRBV4-1 14 ASSLAQGSFQETQY
TRBD2 . TRBV10-3 14 AISGGTSGGTDTQY
TRBD2 . TRBV5-1 15 ASSSASGGWVAETQY
. . TRBV6-5 11 ASSYTRNTEAF
. . TRBV24-1 14 ATSRSGNGNNQPQH
TRBD1 . TRBV28 12 ASSQTGVWNEQF
. few TRBV29-1 9 SVVEDYGYT
. few TRBV7-2 11 ASRSTYTDTQY
. . TRBV7-2 11 ASSPGMYETQY
TRBD1 . TRBV7-9 13 ASAQGQGAYNEQF
TRBD2 . TRBV4-3 14 ASSQDREGYQETQY
. . TRBV6-1 13 ASSEAGTAAETQY
TRBD1 . TRBV7-8 14 ASSLTGQGAKNIQY
TRBD1 many TRBV7-2 11 ASSPTGVNIQY
. few TRBV18 12 ASSPQSGANVLT
. few TRBV29-1 13 SVRSGGAENYGYT